One sample yielded the 25 T cell receptor beta chains listed below, sequenced in a study of CD8 T cells in ankylosing spondylitis. Study findings and constraints: The study identified a TCR beta motif of under ten highly homologous variants that appeared characteristic of ankylosing spondylitis blood.

Their target antigens are unknown. MiXCR, run by TCRdb on the 5' RACE reads, gives a single entry per CDR3 protein. This table holds about 450,000 distinct CDR3 sequences, roughly a quarter found once. Sequencing was carried out using blood, either unsorted or a sorted T cell fraction (not recorded which). The origin of the receptors is a male donor with ankylosing spondylitis.

J is TRBJ1-5 and V is TRBV5-1; perhaps TRBD1 as D (6 bases). CDR1 is SGHRS and CDR2 is YFSETQ in the germline V gene. Trimming left V 4 bases short and J 7 bases short, with 12 bases between. The CDR3 loop spans 13 amino acids. The CDR3 nucleotides read TGCGCCAGCAGCCCTAACAGGGACCAGCCCCAGCATTTT. Translation: CASSPNRDQPQHF.

This clonotype has just one count. The gene calls are TRBV9 and TRBJ1-3, with no clear D. CDR1 and CDR2 (germline): SGDLS, YYNGEE. V was trimmed by 0 bases and J by 8 bases, leaving 9 bases between them. This CDR3 is built from 13 residues. CDR3 loop: CASSVGTADTIYF. CDR3 DNA sequence: TGTGCCAGCAGCGTAGGTACAGCGGACACCATATATTTT.

V and J are TRBV6-2 or TRBV6-3 and TRBJ2-2; D is possibly TRBD1 or TRBD2 (5 bases each). V was shortened by 6 bases and J by 4 bases, with 12 bases between the two germline ends. The CDR3 has 14 amino acids. Germline V gives CDR1 MNHEY, CDR2 SVGEGT. CDR3 loop: CASSPSGATGELFF. DNA of the CDR3: TGTGCCAGCAGCCCTTCCGGGGCCACCGGGGAGCTGTTTTTT.

Only a few counts were recorded for this clonotype. The genes are TRBV18 and TRBJ1-5, with D possibly being TRBD1 (5 bases). This CDR3 has 15 residues. Looked up from germline, CDR1 is KGHSH and CDR2 is LQKENI. The germline V and J ends were trimmed by 4 bases and 7 bases, with 17 bases remaining between them. CDR3 sequence reads: CASSLSQGVTQPQHF. The CDR3 nucleotides are TGTGCCAGCTCACTCTCCCAAGGGGTCACGCAGCCCCAGCATTTT.

The chain has TRBV2 and TRBJ1-4; 7 bases are a match to TRBD1. Germline values: CDR1 SNHLY, CDR2 FYNNEI. This CDR3 region has 13 residues. Losses at the gene ends were 7 bases for V and 4 bases for J; bases not matched to a gene: 3. The CDR3 region is CASNRGLNEKLFF. CDR3 nucleotide sequence: TGTGCCAGCAACAGGGGCCTTAATGAAAAACTGTTTTTT.

This clonotype was seen more than once but under ten times. CDR3 nucleotide sequence: TGCAGCGTTGAAGTGGGCTCAGGGGCAACCTACGAGCAGTACTTC. This codes for CSVEVGSGATYEQYF. J is TRBJ2-7 and V is TRBV29-1, with a tentative D call TRBD1 (6 bases). The CDR3 consists of 15 residues. The germline V and J ends were trimmed by 1 base and 2 bases, with 15 bases remaining between them. Germline V gives CDR1 SQVTM, CDR2 ANQGSEA.

V and J are TRBV20-1 and TRBJ2-2, with 7 bases matching TRBD2. The CDR3 extends over 15 amino acids. Trimming took 0 bases from V and 3 from J; bases not matched to a gene: 4. Germline V gene lookup returns CDR1 DFQATT and CDR2 SNEGSKA (reference sequence). CDR3 sequence reads: CSARERTRYTGELFF. CDR3 coding DNA: TGCAGTGCTAGAGAGAGGACTAGATACACCGGGGAGCTGTTTTTT.

The rearrangement joins TRBV9 to TRBJ2-1; 7 bases line up with TRBD2. The germline V gene has CDR1 SGDLS and CDR2 YYNGEE. Germline trimming cut 2 bases from V and 7 bases from J; bases unmatched to any gene: 6. This CDR3 contains 14 residues. The CDR3 DNA reads as TGTGCCAGCAGCGTCGCTAGCGGAGGAAATGAGCAGTTCTTC. Its protein is CASSVASGGNEQFF.

In regard to this clonotype: At one of its ends the junction is not consistent with the germline gene, which may arise from a read error. V and J are TRBV12-3 or TRBV12-4 and TRBJ2-1; D is undetermined. This CDR3 region has 13 residues. The CDR3 sequence: CASSSFSNNEQFF. In DNA, the CDR3 is TGTGCCAGCAGTTCCTTCTCCAACAATGAGCAGTTCTTC.

This chain uses TRBV5-1 with TRBJ2-3; TRBD2 agrees at 8 bases. Germline loops: CDR1 SGHRS, CDR2 YFSETQ. The CDR3 contains 17 residues. Trimming removed 6 bases from V and 0 bases from J; junction bases left unmatched: 12. In nucleotides, the CDR3 is TGCGCCAGCATCGGGATGTCGCTAGCGGGTAGCACAGATACGCAGTATTTT. Translation: CASIGMSLAGSTDTQYF.

The chain employs TRBV7-8 and TRBJ2-7, with no clear D. Germline V gene data show CDR1 as SGHVS and CDR2 as FQNEAQ. V lost 4 bases and J lost 3, with 10 bases in between. The CDR3 is made up of 13 amino acids. CDR3 sequence (DNA): TGTGCCAGCAGCTCCATAGGTTTCTACGAGCAGTACTTC. It is translated as CASSSIGFYEQYF.

This clonotype was observed many times. The V gene is TRBV29-1, the J gene TRBJ2-1, with 12 bases identical to TRBD2. Germline V gene lookup returns CDR1 SQVTM and CDR2 ANQGSEA. The CDR3 extends over 15 amino acids. The J segment lost 8 bases and the V segment lost 1 base, leaving 6 bases of the junction unmatched. CDR3 coding DNA: TGCAGCGTTGAAGTCGGTCTAGCGGGAGGGGATGAGCAGTTCTTC. Translated, it gives CSVEVGLAGGDEQFF.

The V call is TRBV10-1, the J call TRBJ2-1; TRBD2 matches 7 bases. CDR3 length: 15 residues. Germline loops: CDR1 WNHNN, CDR2 SYGVQD (reference sequence). V dropped 6 bases and J dropped 7; count of bases not matched to a gene: 12. The CDR3 spells CASSNPGGVGNEQFF. CDR3 coding DNA: TGCGCCAGCAGCAACCCGGGGGGAGTAGGAAATGAGCAGTTCTTC.

This clonotype was observed a handful of times. The chain links TRBV7-9 to TRBJ2-2, with D unclear. The V end lost 2 bases, the J end lost 1 base, and 11 bases lay between the germline ends. The CDR3 loop spans 16 amino acids. Germline V CDR1 and CDR2: SEHNR, FQNEAQ (reference sequence). This CDR3 reads CASSLSSTRNTGELFF. The CDR3 coding sequence is TGTGCCAGCAGCTTATCCTCCACCAGGAACACCGGGGAGCTGTTTTTT. Drawing the rest from reference TRBV7-9 and TRBJ2-2, the complete variable domain is DTGVSQNPRHKITKRGQNVTFRCDPISEHNRLYWYRQTLGQGPEFLTYFQNEAQLEKSRLLSDRFSAERPKGSFSTLEIQRTEQGDSAMYLCASSLSSTRNTGELFFGEGSRLTVL.

This clonotype was detected a few times. The V gene is TRBV19, the J gene TRBJ2-6; no definite D call. V lost 5 bases and J 4 bases, leaving 12 bases between the germline ends. The CDR3 has 15 amino acids. In germline, CDR1 is LNHDA, CDR2 SQIVND (reference sequence). CDR3 protein: CASSPRGFGANVLTF. The CDR3 DNA reads as TGTGCCAGTAGTCCCCGAGGATTCGGGGCCAACGTCCTGACTTTC.

About this clonotype: A much larger clone sits a single nucleotide away, making a read error possible. The V and J genes are TRBV12-3 or TRBV12-4 and TRBJ1-5, with D uncertain. The CDR3 consists of 14 residues. CDR3 residues: CVSSLAVGNQPQHF. In DNA, the CDR3 is TGTGTCAGCAGCCTTGCTGTGGGGAATCAGCCCCAGCATTTT.

The chain links TRBV4-1 to TRBJ1-1, with a tentative D call TRBD1 (5 bases). Germline CDR1 and CDR2: MGHRA and YSYEKL. The germline V and J ends were trimmed by 2 bases and 3 bases, with 13 bases remaining between them. The CDR3 consists of 15 residues. The chain's CDR3 is CASSQRDSLDTEAFF. CDR3 in DNA: TGCGCCAGCAGCCAACGCGACAGCCTCGACACTGAAGCTTTCTTT.

The gene calls are TRBV7-2 and TRBJ2-7; 8 bases agree with TRBD2. The V segment lost 1 base and the J segment 5 bases; nucleotides outside the gene matches: 1. The CDR3 spans 13 residues. Germline V gene data show CDR1 as SGHTA and CDR2 as FQGNSA. The CDR3 DNA sequence: TGTGCCAGCAGCTTAGTAGCGGGAAACGAGCAGTACGTC. Protein: CASSLVAGNEQYV.

In nucleotides, the CDR3 is TGCGCCAGCAGTGCCGGCAGCGAAGGGACTGAAGCTTTCTTT. It yields the protein CASSAGSEGTEAFF. The V call is TRBV10-1, the J call TRBJ1-1; no clear D. Germline-derived CDR1 and CDR2 are WNHNN and SYGVQD (reference sequence). There are 14 residues in the CDR3. V lost 4 bases and J lost 5, with 14 bases in between.

J is TRBJ2-1 and V is TRBV7-7, with D possibly being TRBD2 (6 bases). Trimming pared 5 bases from V and 6 bases from J, leaving 11 bases between. The CDR3 contains 13 residues. Per germline, CDR1 SSHAT and CDR2 FNYEAQ (reference sequence). The CDR3: CASSLGLPNEQFF. CDR3 DNA sequence: TGTGCCAGCAGCCTGGGACTCCCCAATGAGCAGTTCTTC.

The chain has TRBV27 and TRBJ2-1, with TRBD2 matching 9 bases. The germline V gene has CDR1 MNHEY and CDR2 SMNVEV (reference sequence). Trimming at V came to 5 bases and at J to 9 bases, leaving 14 bases not matched to a gene. The CDR3 totals 16 residues. This chain's CDR3 is CASSLSGRLTEGEQFF. As DNA, the CDR3 is TGTGCCAGCAGTCTCAGCGGGAGGCTCACGGAGGGTGAGCAGTTCTTC.

Only a few counts were recorded for this clonotype. V gene TRBV5-1 combines with J gene TRBJ2-4, with TRBD1 identical over 7 bases. Germline CDR1 reads SGHRS; CDR2 reads YFSETQ. Trimming at V came to 3 bases and at J to 1 base, leaving 7 bases not matched to a gene. The CDR3 has 16 amino acids. CDR3 DNA: TGCGCCAGCAGCTCCGCGGACAGGTTGGCCAAAAACATTCAGTACTTC. The encoded protein is CASSSADRLAKNIQYF.

The chain carries TRBV5-8 and TRBJ2-1; 7 positions agree with TRBD1. CDR1 is SGHTS and CDR2 is YDEGEE in the germline V gene. V dropped 0 bases and J dropped 0; count of bases not matched to a gene: 3. This CDR3 region has 16 residues. CDR3: CASSLGDSYSYNEQFF. CDR3 DNA: TGTGCCAGCAGCTTGGGGGACAGCTACTCCTACAATGAGCAGTTCTTC.

V and J are TRBV29-1 and TRBJ1-2; D ambiguous. Germline-derived CDR1 and CDR2 are SQVTM and ANQGSEA. Trimming shortened V by 4 bases and J by 4 bases, and 7 bases separated the two germline ends. CDR3 length: 11 amino acids. For the CDR3, the DNA is TGCAGCGTTGTATCGTCCTATGGCTACACCTTC. Translated, it gives CSVVSSYGYTF.

The V call is TRBV21-1, the J call TRBJ2-1. TRBV21-1 is termed a pseudogene. The CDR3 has 14 amino acids. The DNA of the CDR3 is TGTGCCAGCAGCAAAGCGCGGGTTCTGGGGGAGCAGTTCTTC. Translated, it gives CASSKARVLGEQFF.